The T cell receptor (beta chain) described here comes from a study of blood T cell repertoires in COVID-19. Study-level information: Researchers got acute and convalescent COVID-19 samples from the United States, Italy and Spain.

Per the authors' pipeline: Estimation of nucleated cell counts relied on the amplification of reference gene primers. Generated by immunoSEQ multiplex PCR, the TCRdb table keeps only in-frame clones and is missing some. V, J and clone size reflect that table, while D and trimming were determined from the DNA. This sample has 200,000 to 300,000 clones, with around 90% found just once. This TCR came from a man between 60 and 75 years old who had recovered from COVID-19. Input material: peripheral blood.

This CDR3 is CASSRTGLPETQYF. CDR3 DNA: TGTGCCAGCAGCAGAACGGGGTTACCGGAGACCCAGTACTTC. The V call is TRBV21-1, the J call TRBJ2-5; the table calls TRBD2, which could not be checked here. TRBV21-1 is noted as a pseudogene. The length of the CDR3 is 14 residues.